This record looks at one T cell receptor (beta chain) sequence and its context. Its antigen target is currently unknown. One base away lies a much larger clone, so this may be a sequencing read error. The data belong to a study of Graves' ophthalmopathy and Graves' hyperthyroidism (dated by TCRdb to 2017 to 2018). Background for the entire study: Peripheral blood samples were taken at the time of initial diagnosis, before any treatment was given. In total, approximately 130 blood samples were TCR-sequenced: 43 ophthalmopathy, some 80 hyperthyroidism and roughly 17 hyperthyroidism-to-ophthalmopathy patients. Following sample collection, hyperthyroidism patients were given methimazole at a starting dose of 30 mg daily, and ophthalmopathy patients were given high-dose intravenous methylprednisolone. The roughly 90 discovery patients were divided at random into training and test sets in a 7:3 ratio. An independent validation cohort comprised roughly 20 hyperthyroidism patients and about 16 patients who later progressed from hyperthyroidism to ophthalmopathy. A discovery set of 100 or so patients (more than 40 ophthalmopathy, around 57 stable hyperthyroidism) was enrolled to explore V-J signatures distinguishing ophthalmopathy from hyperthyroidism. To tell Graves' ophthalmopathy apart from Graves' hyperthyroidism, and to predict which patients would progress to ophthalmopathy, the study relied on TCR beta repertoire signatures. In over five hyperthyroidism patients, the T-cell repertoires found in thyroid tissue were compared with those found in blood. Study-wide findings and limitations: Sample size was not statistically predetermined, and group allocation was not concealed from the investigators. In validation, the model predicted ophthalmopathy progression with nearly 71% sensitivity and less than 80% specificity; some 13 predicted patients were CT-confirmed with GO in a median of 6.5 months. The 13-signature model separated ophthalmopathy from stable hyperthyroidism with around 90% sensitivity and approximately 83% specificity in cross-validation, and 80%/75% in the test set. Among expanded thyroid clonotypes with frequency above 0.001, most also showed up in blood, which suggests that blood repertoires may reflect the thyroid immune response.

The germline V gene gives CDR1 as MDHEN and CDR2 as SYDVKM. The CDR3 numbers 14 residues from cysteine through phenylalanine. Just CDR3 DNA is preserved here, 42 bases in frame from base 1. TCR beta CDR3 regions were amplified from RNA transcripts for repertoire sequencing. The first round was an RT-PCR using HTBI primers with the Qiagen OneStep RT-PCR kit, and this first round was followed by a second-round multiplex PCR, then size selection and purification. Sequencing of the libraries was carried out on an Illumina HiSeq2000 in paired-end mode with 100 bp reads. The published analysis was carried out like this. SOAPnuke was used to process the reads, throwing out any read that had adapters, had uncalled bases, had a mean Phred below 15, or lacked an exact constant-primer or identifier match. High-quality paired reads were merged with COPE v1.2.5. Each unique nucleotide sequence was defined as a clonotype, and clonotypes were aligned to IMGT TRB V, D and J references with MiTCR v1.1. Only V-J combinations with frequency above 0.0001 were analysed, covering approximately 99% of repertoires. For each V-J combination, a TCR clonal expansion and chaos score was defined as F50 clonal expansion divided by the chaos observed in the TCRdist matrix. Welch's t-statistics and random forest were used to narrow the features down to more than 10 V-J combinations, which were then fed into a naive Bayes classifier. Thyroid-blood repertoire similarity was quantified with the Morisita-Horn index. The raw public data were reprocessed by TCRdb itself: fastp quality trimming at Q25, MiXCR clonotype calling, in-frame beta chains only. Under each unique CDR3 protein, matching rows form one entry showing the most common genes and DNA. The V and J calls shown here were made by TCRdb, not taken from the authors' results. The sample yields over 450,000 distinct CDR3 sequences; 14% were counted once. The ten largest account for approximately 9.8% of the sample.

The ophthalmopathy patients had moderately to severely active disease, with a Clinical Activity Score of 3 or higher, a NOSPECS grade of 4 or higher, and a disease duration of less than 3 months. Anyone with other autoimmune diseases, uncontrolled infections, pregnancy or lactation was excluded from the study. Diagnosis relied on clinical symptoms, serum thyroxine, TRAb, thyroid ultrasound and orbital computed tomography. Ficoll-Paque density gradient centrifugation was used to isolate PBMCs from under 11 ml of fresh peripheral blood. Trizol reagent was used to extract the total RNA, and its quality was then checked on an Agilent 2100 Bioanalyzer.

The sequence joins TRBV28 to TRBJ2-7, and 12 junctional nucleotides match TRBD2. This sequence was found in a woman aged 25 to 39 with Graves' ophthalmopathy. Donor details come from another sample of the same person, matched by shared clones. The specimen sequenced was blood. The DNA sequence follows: TGTACCAGCAGCCAACTAGCGGGAGGTTACGAGCAGTACTTC. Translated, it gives CTSSQLAGGYEQYF.